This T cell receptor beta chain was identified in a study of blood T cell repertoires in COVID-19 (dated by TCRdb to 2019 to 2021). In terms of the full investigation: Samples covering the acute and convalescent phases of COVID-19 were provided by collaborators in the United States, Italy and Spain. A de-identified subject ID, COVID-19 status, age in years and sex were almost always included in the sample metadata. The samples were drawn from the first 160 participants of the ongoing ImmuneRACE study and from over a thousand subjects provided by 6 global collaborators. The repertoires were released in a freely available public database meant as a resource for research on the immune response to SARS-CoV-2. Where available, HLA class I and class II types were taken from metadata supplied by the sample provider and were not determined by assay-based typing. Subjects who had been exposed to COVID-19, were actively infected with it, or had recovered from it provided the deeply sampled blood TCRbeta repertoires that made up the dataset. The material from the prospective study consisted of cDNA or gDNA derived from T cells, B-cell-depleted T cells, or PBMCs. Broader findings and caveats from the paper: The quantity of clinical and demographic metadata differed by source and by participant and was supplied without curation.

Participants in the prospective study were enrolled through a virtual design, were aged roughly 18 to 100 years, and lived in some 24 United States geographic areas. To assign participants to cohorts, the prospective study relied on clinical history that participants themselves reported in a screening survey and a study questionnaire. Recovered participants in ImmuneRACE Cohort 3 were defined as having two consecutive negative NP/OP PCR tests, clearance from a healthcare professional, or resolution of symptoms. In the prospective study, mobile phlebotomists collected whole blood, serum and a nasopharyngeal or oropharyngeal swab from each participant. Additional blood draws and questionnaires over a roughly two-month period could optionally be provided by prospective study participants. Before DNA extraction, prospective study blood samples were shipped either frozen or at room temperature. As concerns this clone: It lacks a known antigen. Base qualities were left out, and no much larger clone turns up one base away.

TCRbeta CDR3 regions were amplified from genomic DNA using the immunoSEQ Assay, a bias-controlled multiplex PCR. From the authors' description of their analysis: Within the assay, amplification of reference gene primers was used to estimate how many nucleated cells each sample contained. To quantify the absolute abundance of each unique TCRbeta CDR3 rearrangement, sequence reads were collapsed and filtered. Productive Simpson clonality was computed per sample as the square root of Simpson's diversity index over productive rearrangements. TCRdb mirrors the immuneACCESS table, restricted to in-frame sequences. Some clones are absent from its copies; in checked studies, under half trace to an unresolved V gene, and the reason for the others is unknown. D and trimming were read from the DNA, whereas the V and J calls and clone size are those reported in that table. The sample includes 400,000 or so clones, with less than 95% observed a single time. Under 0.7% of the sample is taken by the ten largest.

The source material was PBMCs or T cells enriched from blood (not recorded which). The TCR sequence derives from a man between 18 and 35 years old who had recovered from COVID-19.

Read as DNA, the sequence is TGTGCCAGCAGTCCGACAGATCAAGAGACCCAGTACTTC. Its protein product is CASSPTDQETQYF. This chain is built from TRBV12-3 or TRBV12-4 and TRBJ2-5; TRBD1 is a weak D gene call, 5 bases matching. V gives up 5 bases and J gives up 2 bases, and the segment between their germline ends measures 9 bases. CDR3 length: 13 amino acids, cysteine to phenylalanine. Just CDR3 DNA is preserved here, 39 bases in frame from base 1.